This T cell receptor (beta chain) was captured by sequencing in a study of blood T cells in healthy people across ages. Study-level results: Age advanced and TCR beta diversity per million T cells fell, roughly linearly. With naive T cell percentage, TCR beta diversity showed a strong correlation. Naive CD4+ cells and diversity were both higher in long-lived donors than in aged donors.

Germline CDR1 and CDR2: SEHNR and FQNEAQ (reference sequence). The CDR3 spans 15 residues. Trimming at V came to 4 bases and at J to 6 bases, leaving 7 bases not matched to a gene. On this clonotype itself: Its antigen is not identified.

Next came a second PCR, run for about 6 to 12 cycles, which used a sample-barcoded 5' primer along with a J-beta primer mix. TCRdb independently ran MiXCR on the 5' RACE reads; one entry per CDR3 protein. The sample lists 550,000 to 600,000 distinct CDR3 sequences; 25% to 30% were seen once. A minimum of 5 micrograms of total RNA was extracted per sample. The TCR originated in a woman aged 70-85 years in good health. The J gene is TRBJ2-3, the V gene TRBV7-9, with 10 bases aligning to TRBD1. What was sequenced was blood. The CDR3 spells CASSSTGGGSDTQYF. DNA for the CDR3: TGTGCCAGCAGCTCGACAGGGGGCGGATCCGATACGCAGTATTTT. Together with reference TRBV7-9 and TRBJ2-3, the CDR3 gives the full variable domain: DTGVSQNPRHKITKRGQNVTFRCDPISEHNRLYWYRQTLGQGPEFLTYFQNEAQLEKSRLLSDRFSAERPKGSFSTLEIQRTEQGDSAMYLCASSSTGGGSDTQYFGPGTRLTVL.